Following are 24 T cell receptor beta chains from one sample sequenced in a study of blood T cell repertoires in COVID-19. This table comes from immunoSEQ multiplex PCR, and its TCRdb copy is limited to in-frame clones, with some not included. The sample contains 220,000 or so clones, roughly 84% of which appear only once. The material sequenced was peripheral blood. These receptors all stem from a woman older than 75 with acute or convalescent COVID-19.

This chain uses TRBV11-2 with TRBJ1-4; tentative D call: TRBD1 (5 bases). This CDR3 has 17 amino acids. Looked up from germline, CDR1 is SGHAT and CDR2 is FQNNGV. Trimming took 1 base from V and 0 from J, leaving 12 bases between them. As DNA, the CDR3 is TGTGCCAGCAGCTTAGGAAGAACAGGCGCAACTAATGAAAAACTGTTTTTT. Its translation: CASSLGRTGATNEKLFF.

V gene TRBV12-3 or TRBV12-4 combines with J gene TRBJ1-2; D is possibly TRBD1 (5 bases). This CDR3 has 11 residues. The V end was cut by 4 bases, the J end by 8 bases, with 8 bases between. CDR3 DNA sequence: TGTGCCAGCAGTTCCAGGGCGGGCTACACCTTC. Protein sequence: CASSSRAGYTF.

The chain uses TRBV2 and TRBJ2-2; the match to TRBD1 covers 7 bases. CDR3 length: 15 amino acids. The germline V gene encodes CDR1 SNHLY and CDR2 FYNNEI. The junction had 6 bases not matched to a gene; V was cut back by 6 bases and J by 2 bases. CDR3 DNA sequence: TGTGCCAGCAGGACCGGGACAGTCAACACCGGGGAGCTGTTTTTT. Translation gives CASRTGTVNTGELFF.

This chain joins TRBV9 and TRBJ2-1, with 7 bases that match TRBD2. Germline values: CDR1 SGDLS, CDR2 YYNGEE. This CDR3 contains 15 residues. The V gene end was trimmed by 4 bases and the J gene end by 5 bases; junction bases not matched to a gene: 9. The CDR3 loop reads CASSPRRAGDNEQFF. The CDR3 DNA sequence: TGTGCCAGCAGCCCCAGACGGGCGGGAGACAATGAGCAGTTCTTC.

The J gene is TRBJ2-7, the V gene TRBV10-3, with 9 bases fitting TRBD1. CDR1 and CDR2 from the germline V gene are ENHRY and SYGVKD. The CDR3 sequence is 14 residues long. With V trimmed by 7 bases and J by 2 bases, 6 bases remained unmatched. The CDR3 reads CAIKGDRVTYEQYF. The CDR3 bases are TGTGCCATCAAGGGGGACAGGGTCACCTACGAGCAGTACTTC.

This sequence joins TRBV11-3 and TRBJ2-1, with 10 positions matching TRBD1. The CDR3 totals 16 residues. Germline loops: CDR1 SGHNT, CDR2 YENEEA. V was clipped by 1 base and J by 5 bases; unmatched bases: 5. The CDR3 is CASSLGGTGANNEQFF. Written as DNA, the CDR3 is TGTGCCAGCAGCTTAGGAGGGACAGGGGCTAACAATGAGCAGTTCTTC.

This chain links TRBV5-1 with TRBJ2-5; TRBD2 might be the D (5 bases). Germline V gene sequence: CDR1 SGHRS, CDR2 YFSETQ. V lost 0 bases and J lost 1, with 7 bases in between. This CDR3 has 14 residues. The CDR3 nucleotides are TGCGCCAGCAGCTTGGCGGGGAGCCAAGAGACCCAGTACTTC. It specifies CASSLAGSQETQYF.

The chain carries TRBV30 and TRBJ1-5, with 7 bases that match TRBD1. Germline CDR1 and CDR2: GTSNPN and SVGIG (reference sequence). V dropped 2 bases and J dropped 5; count of bases not matched to a gene: 0. The CDR3 extends over 12 amino acids. CDR3 protein: CAWSTGDQPQHF. In DNA, the CDR3 is TGTGCCTGGAGTACAGGGGATCAGCCCCAGCATTTT. Supplemented by reference TRBV30 and TRBJ1-5, the full variable domain reads SQTIHQWPATLVQPVGSPLSLECTVEGTSNPNLYWYRQAAGRGLQLLFYSVGIGQISSEVPQNLSASRPQDRQFILSSKKLLLSDSGFYLCAWSTGDQPQHFGDGTRLSIL.

The V gene is TRBV30, the J gene TRBJ1-5; maybe TRBD1 (5 bases). Between the trimmed V and J ends, which lost 2 bases and 2 bases, there was a span of 13 bases. Germline CDR1 is GTSNPN and CDR2 is SVGIG (reference sequence). This CDR3 spans 15 amino acids. The CDR3 nucleotides read TGTGCCTGGAGTAGTCAGGGAATCGGCAATCAGCCCCAGCATTTT. Protein product: CAWSSQGIGNQPQHF.

The V call is TRBV5-4, the J call TRBJ2-1; perhaps TRBD2 as D (5 bases). The V end lost 0 bases, the J end lost 0 bases, and 10 bases lay between the germline ends. Germline CDR1 SGHNT, CDR2 YYREEE (reference sequence). The length of the CDR3 is 16 residues. In DNA form, the CDR3 reads TGTGCCAGCAGCTTGGGTAGAGGGAGCTCCTACAATGAGCAGTTCTTC. Translation: CASSLGRGSSYNEQFF.

The chain uses TRBV27 and TRBJ2-2, with D unclear. The ends were cut back, 3 bases at V and 6 bases at J, with 8 bases in the middle. The CDR3 extends over 13 amino acids. CDR1 MNHEY and CDR2 SMNVEV come from the germline V gene (reference sequence). In DNA form, the CDR3 reads TGTGCCAGCAGTTTGAGGTACGCCGGGGAGCTGTTTTTT. Amino acids: CASSLRYAGELFF.

In its sample, this clone was seen once. The rearrangement links TRBV18 to TRBJ2-3, with 9 bases identical to TRBD2. The CDR3 extends over 16 amino acids. Looked up from germline, CDR1 is KGHSH and CDR2 is LQKENI. The trim removed 6 bases at V and 1 base at J, leaving 8 bases unmatched. CDR3 DNA sequence: TGTGCCAGCTCCGGCCCCTCTAGCGGGGGCACAGATACGCAGTATTTT. This sequence encodes CASSGPSSGGTDTQYF.

The rearrangement uses TRBV29-1 and TRBJ2-3; D is undetermined. Germline V CDR1 and CDR2: SQVTM, ANQGSEA. V shed 6 bases and J shed 4 bases, with 14 bases lying between them. The CDR3 extends over 13 amino acids. CDR3 residues: CSVRYSEADTQYF. In DNA form, the CDR3 reads TGCAGCGTACGATATTCAGAGGCAGATACGCAGTATTTT.

The chain uses TRBV5-1 and TRBJ2-3, with 8 bases matching TRBD2. Looked up from germline, CDR1 is SGHRS and CDR2 is YFSETQ. V dropped 4 bases and J dropped 6; count of bases not matched to a gene: 10. The CDR3 spans 15 residues. The CDR3 DNA follows: TGCGCCAGCAGCCTGGAGGGACTAGTCAGTGATACGCAGTATTTT. This translates into CASSLEGLVSDTQYF. The complete variable domain, with remaining parts taken from reference TRBV5-1 and TRBJ2-3, reads KAGVTQTPRYLIKTRGQQVTLSCSPISGHRSVSWYQQTPGQGLQFLFEYFSETQRNKGNFPGRFSGRQFSNSRSEMNVSTLELGDSALYLCASSLEGLVSDTQYFGPGTRLTVL.

V and J are TRBV10-3 and TRBJ1-2; 7 bases map to TRBD1. The ends lost 0 bases at V and 8 bases at J; junction bases unmatched: 9. The CDR3 extends over 15 amino acids. Germline loops: CDR1 ENHRY, CDR2 SYGVKD. The CDR3 spells CAISESETGSGGYTF. The CDR3 nucleotides are TGTGCCATCAGTGAGTCCGAGACAGGGTCGGGCGGCTACACCTTC.

The chain joins TRBV2 to TRBJ1-4, with 8 bases fitting TRBD1. The CDR3 is made up of 15 amino acids. V trimming: 7 bases; J trimming: 5 bases; junction bases outside the gene matches: 9. Germline V gives CDR1 SNHLY, CDR2 FYNNEI. CDR3 DNA sequence: TGTGCCAGCACTTGGGGGGGGACAGGAAATGAAAAACTGTTTTTT. Translation gives CASTWGGTGNEKLFF. Filled out from reference TRBV2 and TRBJ1-4, the complete variable domain reads EPEVTQTPSHQVTQMGQEVILRCVPISNHLYFYWYRQILGQKVEFLVSFYNNEISEKSEIFDDQFSVERPDGSNFTLKIRSTKLEDSAMYFCASTWGGTGNEKLFFGSGTQLSVL.

The CDR3 DNA reads as TGTGCCAGCAGCACCGCAGGACTTCCGAACACTGAAGCTTTCTTT. Translating gives CASSTAGLPNTEAFF. The chain is built from TRBV7-2 and TRBJ1-1; D gene unclear. The germline V and J ends were trimmed by 5 bases and 1 base, with 14 bases remaining between them. This CDR3 has 15 residues. CDR1 is SGHTA, CDR2 FQGNSA, per germline. The variable domain in full, with the rest retrieved from reference TRBV7-2 and TRBJ1-1, is GAGVSQSPSNKVTEKGKDVELRCDPISGHTALYWYRQSLGQGLEFLIYFQGNSAPDKSGLPSDRFSAERTGGSVSTLTIQRTQQEDSAVYLCASSTAGLPNTEAFFGQGTRLTVV.

The gene calls are TRBV12-3 or TRBV12-4 and TRBJ1-6; D might be TRBD1 (6 bases). Trimming stripped 6 bases from V and 7 bases from J, with 10 bases between. This CDR3 has 13 residues. CDR3 loop: CASSWTVNSPLHF. CDR3 DNA: TGTGCCAGCAGCTGGACAGTAAATTCACCCCTCCACTTT.

This clone has a single count. The rearrangement uses TRBV10-1 and TRBJ1-6; D possibly corresponds to TRBD1 (6 bases). With 8 bases removed from V and 14 bases from J, the gap between germline ends came to 16 bases. The germline CDR1 and CDR2 sequences are WNHNN and SYGVQD (reference sequence). CDR3 length equals 12 residues. Here the CDR3 DNA reads TGCGCCAGCCCCGGGACATTATGTACCCTCCACTTT. Translating gives CASPGTLCTLHF.

The chain joins TRBV29-1 to TRBJ2-3, with 14 positions matching TRBD2. Trimming cost V 5 bases and J 5 bases; bases outside gene matches: 6. Germline V gene data show CDR1 as SQVTM and CDR2 as ANQGSEA. The CDR3 runs 15 residues. The CDR3 nucleotides read TGCAGCGTTACCGGGACTAGCGGGGGAAAAGATACGCAGTATTTT. It specifies CSVTGTSGGKDTQYF.

This chain joins TRBV29-1 and TRBJ1-3; D might be TRBD1 (5 bases). The germline V gene encodes CDR1 SQVTM and CDR2 ANQGSEA. The CDR3 loop spans 15 amino acids. V lost 0 bases and J lost 8, with 17 bases in between. CDR3 amino acids: CSVEDLPGQGDTIYF. The CDR3 coding sequence is TGCAGCGTTGAAGATCTACCTGGGCAGGGCGACACCATATATTTT.

The rearrangement links TRBV28 to TRBJ1-6; a possible D gene is TRBD1 (5 bases). The CDR3 totals 13 residues. The germline CDR1 and CDR2 sequences are MDHEN and SYDVKM. CDR3: CTTQEARNSPLHF. CDR3 bases: TGTACCACACAGGAAGCTAGGAATTCACCCCTCCACTTT.

The CDR3 reads CAISRTVNTEAFF. The CDR3 DNA follows: TGTGCCATCTCGCGGACAGTAAACACTGAAGCTTTCTTT. V and J are TRBV10-3 and TRBJ1-1, with a possible D match to TRBD1 (6 bases). CDR3 length: 13 residues. V was trimmed by 8 bases and J by 2 bases, leaving 12 bases between them. From germline, CDR1 is ENHRY and CDR2 SYGVKD.

This sequence joins TRBV6-5 and TRBJ1-2; D perhaps matches TRBD1 (5 bases). Trimming stripped 5 bases from V and 3 bases from J, with 16 bases between. Germline V gene lookup returns CDR1 MNHEY and CDR2 SVGAGI. The CDR3 spans 15 residues. CDR3 in amino acids: CASSPSGGSYYGYTF. DNA for the CDR3: TGTGCCAGCAGTCCGAGTGGGGGGTCCTACTATGGCTACACCTTC.